The following is a TCR beta chain sequence with its context. The antigen is not known. V was pared by 1 base and J by 5 bases, with 11 bases between. The CDR3 is 14 amino acids. Per germline, CDR1 LGHNA and CDR2 YSLEER. The table came from immunoSEQ multiplex PCR; TCRdb's copy has only in-frame clones and leaves some out. Of around 1.9 million clones detected, 85% to 95% appear once; the ten largest clones hold about 1.8%. This sample is part of a study of shared clonotypes between healthy human individuals. Study results and limitations: It was the non-shared clonotypes that had lower generation probabilities than clonotypes shared by all four donors. Richness estimates generally favored naive over memory subsets.

The naive CD8 subset, CD45RO-negative cells positively selected for CCR7, excluded terminally differentiated effector memory CD45RA+ cells. The donor population consisted of healthy HIV-negative adults with no recent acute infections or vaccinations. The sequence derives from a young man in good health. Some clones in this sample may be carry-over from other donors' samples. Sample: naive CD8+ T cells from PBMCs. The chain is built from TRBV4-3 and TRBJ2-5; D is perhaps TRBD1 (6 bases). CDR3 bases: TGCGCCAGCAGCCAAGGGGCAGGGGTGGAGACCCAGTACTTC. Translated, it gives CASSQGAGVETQYF.